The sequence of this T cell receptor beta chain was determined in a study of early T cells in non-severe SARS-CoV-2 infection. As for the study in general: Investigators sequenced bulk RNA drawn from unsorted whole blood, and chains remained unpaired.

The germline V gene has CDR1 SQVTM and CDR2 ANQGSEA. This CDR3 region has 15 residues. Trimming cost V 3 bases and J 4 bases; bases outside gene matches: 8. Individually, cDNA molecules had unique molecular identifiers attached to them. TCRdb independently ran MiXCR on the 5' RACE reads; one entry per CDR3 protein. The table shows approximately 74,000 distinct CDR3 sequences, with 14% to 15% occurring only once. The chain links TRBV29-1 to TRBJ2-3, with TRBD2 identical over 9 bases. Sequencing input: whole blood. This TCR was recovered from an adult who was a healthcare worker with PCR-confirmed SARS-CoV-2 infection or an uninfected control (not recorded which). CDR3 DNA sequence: TGCAGCGTTGAGGGGCCTAGCGGGAATCCAGATACGCAGTATTTT. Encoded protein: CSVEGPSGNPDTQYF.